The 15 T cell receptor beta chains below come from one sample, sequenced in a study of OX40 agonist ivuxolimab in advanced cancers. Profiling relied on immunoSEQ multiplex PCR, and the TCRdb table lists in-frame clones only, not all of them. The table shows about 15,000 clones, with over 75% occurring only once. The sequencing used CD4+ or CD8+ T cells sorted from blood, collected in a trial of the OX40 agonist ivuxolimab. The receptors stem from an adult with an advanced solid tumor such as melanoma, head and neck, liver or kidney cancer.

The chain combines TRBV2 with TRBJ2-5; D is possibly TRBD1 or TRBD2 (6 bases each). Germline V gives CDR1 SNHLY, CDR2 FYNNEI. The CDR3 runs to 15 residues. V gave up 3 bases and J gave up 5 bases, with 16 bases separating them. DNA of the CDR3: TGTGCCAGCAGTGACGGGGGCACTGTTACGGAGACCCAGTACTTC. The encoded protein is CASSDGGTVTETQYF.

This sequence joins TRBV6-1 and TRBJ2-7, with 9 nucleotides matching TRBD1. J lost 2 bases, V lost 11 bases, and 7 bases had no gene match. CDR3 length: 13 amino acids. Looked up from germline, CDR1 is MNHNS and CDR2 is SASEGT. CDR3 DNA sequence: TGTGCCGCTCCGGGACAGGGTCCCTACGAGCAGTACTTC. This codes for CAAPGQGPYEQYF.

CDR3 DNA: TGTGCCAGCAGCCCCGCTAGCGGGACTGAGGAGCAGTTCTTC. Its protein product is CASSPASGTEEQFF. The chain is built from TRBV7-9 and TRBJ2-1; 9 bases are a match to TRBD2. The CDR3 covers 14 residues. The V segment lost 5 bases and the J segment 10 bases; nucleotides outside the gene matches: 9. The germline V gene has CDR1 SEHNR and CDR2 FQNEAQ (reference sequence).

V gene TRBV7-3 combines with J gene TRBJ2-3; tentative D call: TRBD2 (5 bases). The germline CDR1 and CDR2 sequences are SGHTA and FQGTGA. This CDR3 contains 14 residues. V lost 1 base and J lost 5, with 10 bases in between. This CDR3 is CASSLKGVVDTQYF. The CDR3 DNA follows: TGTGCCAGCAGCTTAAAGGGAGTGGTAGATACGCAGTATTTT.

This chain links TRBV4-3 with TRBJ2-3, with D perhaps given as TRBD1 or TRBD2 (6 bases each). This CDR3 is built from 17 residues. Germline loops: CDR1 LGHNA, CDR2 YSLEER. Trimming removed 0 bases at V and 1 base at J, with 14 bases between. The CDR3 sequence: CASSQEVLGGRTDTQYF. The CDR3 DNA reads TGCGCCAGCAGCCAAGAAGTGTTGGGGGGCCGCACAGATACGCAGTATTTT.

The V gene is TRBV19, the J gene TRBJ2-5; 9 bases line up with TRBD1. Matching the DNA end better, TRBJ2-7 makes the J call doubtful. The CDR3 consists of 14 residues. Germline V CDR1 and CDR2: LNHDA, SQIVND (reference sequence). The CDR3 is CASSSGTGLYEQYF. The CDR3 DNA follows: TGTGCCAGTAGCTCCGGGACAGGGTTGTACGAGCAGTACTTC.

The V gene is TRBV4-2, the J gene TRBJ2-3; the D gene is possibly TRBD2 (6 bases). CDR1 LGHNA and CDR2 YNFKEQ come from the germline V gene. The CDR3 has 16 amino acids. Trimming pared 0 bases from V and 2 bases from J, leaving 12 bases between. The CDR3 DNA reads TGTGCCAGCAGCCAAGAGCCGGGACTTCTCACAGATACGCAGTATTTT. Its protein is CASSQEPGLLTDTQYF.

Notes on this clone: The sample has other DNA sequences that encode this CDR3 too. The chain has TRBV5-8 and TRBJ2-6; TRBD1 matches at 10 bases. The CDR3 is 17 residues long. CDR1 SGHTS and CDR2 YDEGEE come from the germline V gene. The V gene end was trimmed by 5 bases and the J gene end by 4 bases; junction bases not matched to a gene: 9. The chain's CDR3 is CASRELGTGDGANVLTF. CDR3 sequence (DNA): TGTGCCAGCAGAGAGCTCGGGACAGGGGACGGGGCCAACGTCCTGACTTTC.

The count of this clone is one. The chain employs TRBV9 and TRBJ1-3; D is undetermined. Between the trimmed V and J ends, which lost 0 bases and 8 bases, there was a span of 12 bases. Germline loops: CDR1 SGDLS, CDR2 YYNGEE. The CDR3 totals 14 residues. CDR3 in DNA: TGTGCCAGCAGCGTAGACATGTCGCCGGACACCATATATTTT. The encoded protein is CASSVDMSPDTIYF.

The chain joins TRBV6-5 to TRBJ2-1, with TRBD2 matching 8 bases. The CDR3 is 14 amino acids. Trimming cost V 8 bases and J 4 bases; bases outside gene matches: 7. Germline lookup yields CDR1 MNHEY and CDR2 SVGAGI. CDR3 nucleotide sequence: TGTGCCAGCGGGAGGCGGGAGGCTTACAATGAGCAGTTCTTC. As protein: CASGRREAYNEQFF.

The rearrangement uses TRBV4-3 and TRBJ1-2, with 7 positions matching TRBD1. Germline V CDR1 and CDR2: LGHNA, YSLEER. V shed 0 bases and J 6 bases; nucleotides not matched to a gene: 10. The CDR3 is 16 amino acids. CDR3 sequence (DNA): TGCGCCAGCAGCCAAGATTCGAACAGGGGCTCTCATGGCTACACCTTC. Translation: CASSQDSNRGSHGYTF.

The chain links TRBV21-1 to TRBJ2-7; the D call of TRBD2 is as the table states it, not checked on the DNA. TRBV21-1 is labeled a pseudogene. There are 15 residues in the CDR3. As DNA, the CDR3 is TGTGCCAGCAGCGTTCGGACTAGCGGGCAAGTCGAGCAGTACTTC. Its translation: CASSVRTSGQVEQYF.

The chain employs TRBV7-9 and TRBJ2-5, with D unclear. Germline lookup yields CDR1 SEHNR and CDR2 FQNEAQ (reference sequence). V gave up 1 base and J gave up 2 bases, with 5 bases separating them. The CDR3 sequence is 13 residues long. CDR3 sequence (DNA): TGTGCCAGCAGCTTAGGACAACAAGAGACCCAGTACTTC. It is translated as CASSLGQQETQYF.

This clone has just one count. This chain connects TRBV19 to TRBJ1-1; 10 nucleotides match TRBD1. CDR1 LNHDA and CDR2 SQIVND come from the germline V gene (reference sequence). This CDR3 region has 16 residues. The trim removed 5 bases at V and 1 base at J, leaving 7 bases unmatched. CDR3 sequence: CASSPGTGDSNTEAFF. CDR3 nucleotides: TGTGCCAGTAGTCCGGGGACAGGGGATTCGAACACTGAAGCTTTCTTT.

This clone has a handful of counts. Additional DNA sequences in this sample encode the identical CDR3. The V and J genes are TRBV11-1 and TRBJ1-6; 8 bases map to TRBD1. J gave up 5 bases and V 5 bases, and 2 bases lay outside the gene matches. The germline V gene encodes CDR1 SGHAT and CDR2 FQDESV (reference sequence). The CDR3 extends over 14 amino acids. For the CDR3, the DNA is TGTGCCAGCAGCCGGACAGGGAATAATTCACCCCTCCACTTT. Translation gives CASSRTGNNSPLHF.